A single sample gave rise to the 9 T cell receptor beta chains below, sequenced in a study of control samples from healthy donors and cancer patients. Clones were read by immunoSEQ multiplex PCR, and TCRdb kept only the in-frame ones, dropping some. The repertoire has fewer than 200,000 clones, around 95% of them found once; the top ten carry approximately 4%. The sequenced sample consisted of blood. Receptors originate from a woman in her sixties or seventies in good health.

The chain links TRBV6-5 to TRBJ2-3, with TRBD2 identical over 9 bases. The trim removed 2 bases at V and 7 bases at J, leaving 7 bases unmatched. Germline assignment: CDR1 MNHEY and CDR2 SVGAGI. This CDR3 contains 15 residues. CDR3 nucleotide sequence: TGTGCCAGCAGTTACCCGCGGGGGGGCGAGAATACGCAGTATTTT. Its protein product is CASSYPRGGENTQYF.

V gene TRBV6-6 combines with J gene TRBJ2-7; D not resolved. Germline V gene data show CDR1 as MNHNY and CDR2 as SVGAGI (reference sequence). The CDR3 is 11 amino acids. Trimming removed 4 bases from V and 7 bases from J, with 8 bases in between. The CDR3 DNA follows: TGTGCCAGCAGTTTTCGATCTGAGCAGTACTTC. This codes for CASSFRSEQYF.

This rearrangement joins TRBV18 to TRBJ2-5, with D maybe TRBD2 (7 bases). Germline V lookup: CDR1 KGHSH, CDR2 LQKENI. The CDR3 runs to 15 residues. Trimming took off 1 base at V and 2 bases at J, with 11 bases between the two ends. The CDR3 coding sequence is TGTGCCAGCTCACCACGGGGGGGCGGACAAGAGACCCAGTACTTC. Its translation: CASSPRGGGQETQYF.

The rearrangement uses TRBV4-3 and TRBJ1-6; D unclear. The ends were cut back, 0 bases at V and 0 bases at J, with 9 bases in the middle. The CDR3 is 17 amino acids. Germline loops: CDR1 LGHNA, CDR2 YSLEER. This CDR3 reads CASSQEPESSYNSPLHF. CDR3 DNA sequence: TGCGCCAGCAGCCAAGAACCTGAGAGCTCCTATAATTCACCCCTCCACTTT.

V gene TRBV2 combines with J gene TRBJ1-4, with D hard to call. Between the trimmed V and J ends, which lost 3 bases and 0 bases, there was a span of 14 bases. The CDR3 consists of 17 residues. Germline V lookup: CDR1 SNHLY, CDR2 FYNNEI. CDR3 sequence reads: CASSEVGDRATNEKLFF. CDR3 bases: TGTGCCAGCAGTGAGGTCGGAGATAGGGCAACTAATGAAAAACTGTTTTTT.

This chain joins TRBV27 and TRBJ2-1; 7 bases are shared with TRBD2. Trimming removed 9 bases from V and 4 bases from J; junction bases left unmatched: 12. CDR1 is MNHEY, CDR2 SMNVEV, per germline (reference sequence). There are 15 residues in the CDR3. The DNA of the CDR3 is TGTGCCAGTACCCGGAGCGGGGTCCCTTACAATGAGCAGTTCTTC. Encoded protein: CASTRSGVPYNEQFF.

This clone was detected only a few times. The DNA for the CDR3 is TGCGCCAGCAGCTTGGGCGGGGGTACTCCCGGAAACACCATATATTTT. As protein: CASSLGGGTPGNTIYF. The chain links TRBV5-1 to TRBJ1-3, with a possible D match to TRBD1 (5 bases). The germline V and J ends were trimmed by 0 bases and 4 bases, with 14 bases remaining between them. The CDR3 has 16 amino acids. The germline CDR1 and CDR2 sequences are SGHRS and YFSETQ.

The genes are TRBV3-1 (or the pseudogene TRBV3-2) and TRBJ2-2; D remains unclear. Germline loops: CDR1 LGHDT, CDR2 YNNKEL (reference sequence). Trimming cost V 4 bases and J 5 bases, with 8 bases left between them. CDR3 length: 13 amino acids. CDR3 sequence (DNA): TGTGCCAGCAGCCCGACGACGACCGGGGAGCTGTTTTTT. Its protein product is CASSPTTTGELFF.

This chain links TRBV7-9 with TRBJ1-1; 9 bases agree with TRBD1. The germline gives CDR1 SEHNR, CDR2 FQNEAQ (reference sequence). The CDR3 length is 14 residues. V shed 5 bases, J shed 5 bases, and the junction held 6 bases outside the gene matches. DNA of the CDR3: TGTGCCAGCAGCCCCCAACAGGGGGCGACTGAAGCTTTCTTT. Protein product: CASSPQQGATEAFF.